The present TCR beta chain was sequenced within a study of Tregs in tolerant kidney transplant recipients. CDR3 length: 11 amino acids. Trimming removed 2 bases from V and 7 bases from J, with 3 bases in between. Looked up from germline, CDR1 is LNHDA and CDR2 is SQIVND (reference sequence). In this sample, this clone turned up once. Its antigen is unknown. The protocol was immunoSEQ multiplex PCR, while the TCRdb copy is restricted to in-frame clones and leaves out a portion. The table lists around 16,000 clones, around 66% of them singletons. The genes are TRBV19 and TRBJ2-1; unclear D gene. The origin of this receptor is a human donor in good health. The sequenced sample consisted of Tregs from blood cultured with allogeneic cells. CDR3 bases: TGTGCCAGTAGTATACTAAATGAGCAGTTCTTC. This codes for CASSILNEQFF.